Below are 3 T cell receptor beta chains sequenced from a single sample in a study of blood T cell repertoires in COVID-19. Clones were read by immunoSEQ multiplex PCR, and TCRdb kept only the in-frame ones, dropping some. The sample consists of 120,000 or so clones, 84% of them appearing once. Sequenced: PBMCs or T cells enriched from blood (not recorded which). The receptor set was obtained from a woman aged 25 to 39 who had recovered from COVID-19.

This clone was seen a handful of times. The chain recombines TRBV4-1 with TRBJ2-7, with TRBD1 matching 7 bases. J was trimmed by 0 bases and V by 5 bases; bases with no gene match: 13. This CDR3 contains 17 residues. Per germline, CDR1 MGHRA and CDR2 YSYEKL. CDR3 nucleotides: TGCGCCAGCAGCAGACCGGGACAGATTATCGGCTCCTACGAGCAGTACTTC. Protein sequence: CASSRPGQIIGSYEQYF.

This chain connects TRBV6-2 or TRBV6-3 to TRBJ2-3; 7 nucleotides line up with TRBD1. The CDR3 extends over 15 amino acids. V lost 5 bases, J lost 0 bases, and 5 bases stayed unmatched. Looked up from germline, CDR1 is MNHEY and CDR2 is SVGEGT. The chain's CDR3 is CASSTRGPSTDTQYF. The CDR3 bases are TGTGCCAGCAGTACAAGGGGGCCTAGCACAGATACGCAGTATTTT.

J is TRBJ2-1 and V is TRBV5-1, with a tentative D call TRBD1 (6 bases). Germline CDR1 reads SGHRS; CDR2 reads YFSETQ. The CDR3 covers 14 residues. Deletions cut 4 bases from V and 4 bases from J, with 12 bases between. CDR3 sequence (DNA): TGCGCCAGCAGCCCAGGGGCCCCATACAATGAGCAGTTCTTC. The encoded protein is CASSPGAPYNEQFF.